What follows are 32 T cell receptor beta chains derived from one specimen sequenced in a study of T-cell reconstitution after alpha-beta-depleted transplantation in children (dated by TCRdb to the mid-2010s). Library prep was done by PCR. Sequencer: Illumina HiSeq 2500. TCR libraries were prepared with molecular barcoding, using unique molecular identifiers to normalize TCRbeta repertoire quantification. The raw public reads went through TCRdb reprocessing: fastp at Q25, MiXCR clone calling, in-frame beta chains kept. Rows matching on CDR3 protein sequence are summarized as one entry with the most common DNA and genes. A total of 450,000 to 550,000 distinct CDR3 sequences appear in this sample, approximately 10% of them only once. 14% of the sample comes from the top ten. The meaning of the sample's treatment or condition label: allogeneic hematopoietic cell transplantation with graft depleted of TCRalphabeta T cells and CD19 B cells.

The specimen was PBMCs, mostly from graft donor cells, collected 180 days after TCRalphabeta/CD19-depleted stem cell transplant. The source is a female patient between 2 and 15 years old who had a stem cell transplant for aplastic anemia, so the T cells may come from the graft donor.

This clonotype was seen at least ten times. The genes are TRBV7-2 and TRBJ1-6; weak D call: TRBD1 (5 bases). CDR1 and CDR2 (germline): SGHTA, FQGNSA. The V and J ends lost 1 base and 14 bases respectively, with 6 bases between them. The CDR3 runs to 11 residues. Here the CDR3 reads CASSLGTTLHF. For the CDR3, the DNA is TGTGCCAGCAGCTTAGGGACAACCCTCCACTTT. Using reference TRBV7-2 and TRBJ1-6 for the parts outside the CDR3, the full variable domain is GAGVSQSPSNKVTEKGKDVELRCDPISGHTALYWYRQSLGQGLEFLIYFQGNSAPDKSGLPSDRFSAERTGGSVSTLTIQRTQQEDSAVYLCASSLGTTLHFGNGTRLTVT.

This clonotype occurred a few times. The V and J genes are TRBV4-3 and TRBJ2-1, with a tentative D call TRBD2 (6 bases). Germline values: CDR1 LGHNA, CDR2 YSLEER. This CDR3 spans 18 amino acids. V was cut by 0 bases and J by 3 bases, with 18 bases left in between. This CDR3 reads CASSQDWRERRLYNEQFF. The CDR3 DNA sequence: TGCGCCAGCAGCCAAGATTGGAGGGAGCGGCGGCTCTACAATGAGCAGTTCTTC.

This clonotype was seen more than once but under ten times. This rearrangement joins TRBV12-3 or TRBV12-4 to TRBJ2-3; a possible D gene is TRBD2 (5 bases). Trimming left V 3 bases short and J 0 bases short, with 7 bases between. This CDR3 contains 14 residues. The DNA of the CDR3 is TGTGCCAGCAGTTTCGGGATTAGCACAGATACGCAGTATTTT. Its protein is CASSFGISTDTQYF.

This clonotype occurred a few times. The genes are TRBV6-5 and TRBJ2-1; a possible D gene is TRBD1 (6 bases). This CDR3 has 13 amino acids. Germline-derived CDR1 and CDR2 are MNHEY and SVGAGI. V was trimmed by 5 bases and J by 9 bases, leaving 14 bases between them. The CDR3 region is CASSLDLRGEQFF. The CDR3, as DNA: TGTGCCAGCAGTCTTGACCTCAGGGGTGAGCAGTTCTTC.

The chain employs TRBV9 and TRBJ2-3; 10 bases fit TRBD2. Germline CDR1 and CDR2: SGDLS and YYNGEE. The CDR3 sequence is 15 residues long. Losses at the gene ends were 1 base for V and 4 bases for J; bases not matched to a gene: 3. The CDR3, as DNA: TGTGCCAGCAGCGTAAGTCTAGCGGGAGCAGATACGCAGTATTTT. This codes for CASSVSLAGADTQYF.

This chain links TRBV4-3 with TRBJ2-1; D is ambiguous. Per the germline V gene, CDR1 is LGHNA and CDR2 is YSLEER. This CDR3 spans 15 amino acids. V was trimmed by 0 bases and J by 0 bases, leaving 6 bases between them. The DNA of the CDR3 is TGCGCCAGCAGCCAAGATGTACTCTCCTACAATGAGCAGTTCTTC. Protein product: CASSQDVLSYNEQFF.

This clonotype was counted a few times. The chain couples TRBV28 to TRBJ2-5, with 7 bases identical to TRBD2. Per germline, CDR1 MDHEN and CDR2 SYDVKM. The J segment lost 4 bases and the V segment lost 3 bases, leaving 8 bases of the junction unmatched. There are 15 residues in the CDR3. Here the CDR3 DNA reads TGTGCCAGCAGTTTCCGCCCGGGAGGACTAGAGACCCAGTACTTC. Protein sequence: CASSFRPGGLETQYF.

Only a few counts were recorded for this clonotype. The gene calls are TRBV5-1 and TRBJ2-1, with 11 bases aligning to TRBD2. Germline V gene data show CDR1 as SGHRS and CDR2 as YFSETQ. This CDR3 is 16 amino acids long. V lost 4 bases and J lost 7; bases outside the gene matches: 10. The CDR3 protein is CASSQILAGEANEQFF. DNA of the CDR3: TGCGCCAGCAGCCAGATACTAGCGGGAGAGGCGAATGAGCAGTTCTTC.

This clonotype was seen only a few times. The chain uses TRBV18 and TRBJ2-3; D may be TRBD1 (6 bases). V shed 1 base and J shed 1 base, with 6 bases lying between them. The germline CDR1 and CDR2 sequences are KGHSH and LQKENI. The CDR3 has 14 amino acids. CDR3 residues: CASSPQGGTDTQYF. DNA for the CDR3: TGTGCCAGCTCACCACAGGGGGGCACAGATACGCAGTATTTT.

This clonotype was seen a few times. The V and J genes are TRBV9 and TRBJ1-3, with D hard to call. Germline lookup yields CDR1 SGDLS and CDR2 YYNGEE. V was pared by 7 bases and J by 8 bases, with 10 bases between. The CDR3 sequence is 11 residues long. The CDR3 DNA reads as TGTGCCAGCGGGAGCACGGACACCATATATTTT. This translates into CASGSTDTIYF. Full variable domain (rest looked up from reference TRBV9 and TRBJ1-3): DSGVTQTPKHLITATGQRVTLRCSPRSGDLSVYWYQQSLDQGLQFLIQYYNGEERAKGNILERFSAQQFPDLHSELNLSSLELGDSALYFCASGSTDTIYFGEGSWLTVV.

The V and J genes are TRBV4-3 and TRBJ1-1; 7 positions match TRBD1. Unmatched junction bases numbered 9, after V lost 4 bases and J lost 1 base. Germline lookup yields CDR1 LGHNA and CDR2 YSLEER. The CDR3 has 16 amino acids. CDR3 sequence reads: CASSPGRGGRNTEAFF. CDR3 nucleotides: TGCGCCAGCAGCCCAGGCAGGGGGGGGCGGAACACTGAAGCTTTCTTT.

V and J are TRBV28 and TRBJ2-7; 8 bases match TRBD1. Germline-derived CDR1 and CDR2 are MDHEN and SYDVKM. This CDR3 has 13 amino acids. The junction had 7 bases not matched to a gene; V was cut back by 6 bases and J by 6 bases. The CDR3 loop is CASRGTGGREQYF. The CDR3 DNA reads as TGTGCCAGCAGAGGGACAGGAGGGCGCGAGCAGTACTTC.

This clonotype is medium-sized in the sample. The rearrangement joins TRBV29-1 to TRBJ2-7, with TRBD2 matching over 8 bases. CDR3 length: 13 residues. J gave up 2 bases and V 8 bases, and 8 bases lay outside the gene matches. Germline loops: CDR1 SQVTM, CDR2 ANQGSEA. This chain's CDR3 is CSPRRGATYEQYF. CDR3 nucleotides: TGCAGCCCCCGGCGGGGGGCCACCTACGAGCAGTACTTC.

This clonotype was seen only a few times. The rearrangement links TRBV20-1 to TRBJ2-1, with a possible D match to TRBD1 (5 bases). CDR1 DFQATT and CDR2 SNEGSKA come from the germline V gene (reference sequence). Between the trimmed V and J ends, which lost 5 bases and 10 bases, there was a span of 18 bases. This CDR3 has 13 residues. CDR3 sequence reads: CSAVPGSAGEQFF. The CDR3, as DNA: TGCAGTGCTGTACCGGGTTCTGCAGGGGAGCAGTTCTTC.

This clonotype came up a few times. The chain recombines TRBV7-2 with TRBJ1-1; D call uncertain. Germline CDR1 is SGHTA and CDR2 is FQGNSA. CDR3 length equals 13 residues. V shed 5 bases and J shed 3 bases, with 10 bases lying between them. Here the CDR3 DNA reads TGTGCCAGCAGCACAGTAAGGGACACTGAAGCTTTCTTT. This translates into CASSTVRDTEAFF.

The chain is built from TRBV28 and TRBJ2-3, with TRBD1 as a possible D gene (6 bases). Trimming removed 0 bases from V and 6 bases from J, with 16 bases in between. Germline V gene sequence: CDR1 MDHEN, CDR2 SYDVKM. CDR3 length: 16 residues. As DNA, the CDR3 is TGTGCCAGCAGTTTATGGAGCAGGGGCACCTTGGATACGCAGTATTTT. As protein: CASSLWSRGTLDTQYF.

This clonotype has at least ten counts. This chain links TRBV29-1 with TRBJ2-1, with a weak D call TRBD2 (6 bases). Trimming pared 4 bases from V and 7 bases from J, leaving 14 bases between. Per germline, CDR1 SQVTM and CDR2 ANQGSEA. The length of the CDR3 is 13 residues. This chain's CDR3 is CSVVSGPWNEQFF. The DNA of the CDR3 is TGCAGCGTTGTTAGCGGTCCTTGGAATGAGCAGTTCTTC.

This clonotype was counted ten times or more. The chain has TRBV12-3 or TRBV12-4 and TRBJ1-4, with 8 bases lining up with TRBD1. This CDR3 has 14 amino acids. V was clipped by 5 bases and J by 5 bases; unmatched bases: 4. In nucleotides, the CDR3 is TGTGCCAGCAGTCCCAGGACAGGGAATGAAAAACTGTTTTTT. As protein: CASSPRTGNEKLFF.

The chain combines TRBV7-2 with TRBJ2-1; TRBD2 matches at 9 bases. The CDR3 runs to 14 residues. The germline V gene encodes CDR1 SGHTA and CDR2 FQGNSA. V dropped 1 base and J dropped 6; count of bases not matched to a gene: 1. The CDR3 DNA sequence: TGTGCCAGCAGCTTAGAAGCGGGAGGCAATGAGCAGTTCTTC. This gives the protein CASSLEAGGNEQFF.

V is TRBV5-1 and J is TRBJ2-7, with D maybe TRBD2 (5 bases). The V gene's germline CDR1 is SGHRS and CDR2 YFSETQ. The V end was cut by 5 bases, the J end by 5 bases, with 20 bases between. This CDR3 contains 15 residues. CDR3 coding DNA: TGCGCCAGCAGTCGGCGGGCGTATACGCCCCACGAGCAGTACTTC. Encoded protein: CASSRRAYTPHEQYF. The whole variable domain, filled in from reference TRBV5-1 and TRBJ2-7, reads KAGVTQTPRYLIKTRGQQVTLSCSPISGHRSVSWYQQTPGQGLQFLFEYFSETQRNKGNFPGRFSGRQFSNSRSEMNVSTLELGDSALYLCASSRRAYTPHEQYFGPGTRLTVT.

This clonotype was recorded a few times. V is TRBV20-1 and J is TRBJ2-1; 9 bases are a match to TRBD2. Germline CDR1 reads DFQATT; CDR2 reads SNEGSKA (reference sequence). This CDR3 has 16 amino acids. J was trimmed by 8 bases and V by 4 bases; bases with no gene match: 15. The CDR3 here is CSAIPGGSGSYDEQFF. CDR3 coding DNA: TGCAGTGCTATTCCCGGGGGTAGCGGGAGTTACGATGAGCAGTTCTTC.

This clonotype was seen only a few times. This chain joins TRBV4-3 and TRBJ2-1; possibly TRBD2 for D (5 bases). The CDR3 spans 14 residues. V was trimmed by 3 bases and J by 8 bases, leaving 14 bases between them. The germline gives CDR1 LGHNA, CDR2 YSLEER. CDR3 DNA: TGCGCCAGCAGCCAGGCCCCGGGGTTGGATGAGCAGTTCTTC. It codes for CASSQAPGLDEQFF.

This chain links TRBV6-5 with TRBJ1-5; no clear D. CDR3 length: 15 amino acids. The V gene lost 0 bases and the J gene lost 4 bases, with 10 bases spanning the gap. Germline loops: CDR1 MNHEY, CDR2 SVGAGI. CDR3 in DNA: TGTGCCAGCAGTTACTCTGGCGGGAGAAATCAGCCCCAGCATTTT. It encodes CASSYSGGRNQPQHF.

This clonotype came up a few times. The chain joins TRBV6-5 to TRBJ2-1; TRBD2 aligns across 9 bases. V lost 2 bases to trimming and J lost 4 bases; unmatched junction nucleotides: 3. Germline CDR1 reads MNHEY; CDR2 reads SVGAGI. The CDR3 spans 15 residues. The CDR3 here is CASSYRTSDYNEQFF. The CDR3 DNA reads as TGTGCCAGCAGTTACCGGACTAGCGATTACAATGAGCAGTTCTTC.

This clonotype has just a few counts. The genes are TRBV29-1 and TRBJ1-1, with D tentatively TRBD1 (6 bases). Germline V lookup: CDR1 SQVTM, CDR2 ANQGSEA. The CDR3 consists of 13 residues. Deletions cut 7 bases from V and 1 base from J, with 13 bases between. CDR3 sequence (DNA): TGCAGCGCGACAGGCCTTCAGAACACTGAAGCTTTCTTT. Protein product: CSATGLQNTEAFF.

This clonotype was seen only a few times. The genes are TRBV12-3 or TRBV12-4 and TRBJ2-1; D not certain. With 6 bases removed from V and 7 bases from J, the gap between germline ends came to 16 bases. The CDR3 is 14 amino acids. The CDR3 region is CASRTRVVTNEQFF. The CDR3 DNA reads TGTGCCAGCAGAACAAGGGTTGTGACGAATGAGCAGTTCTTC.

This clonotype was detected a few times. The chain uses TRBV15 and TRBJ1-1; D uncertain. V lost 4 bases and J lost 7, with 19 bases in between. There are 15 residues in the CDR3. CDR1 is LNHNV and CDR2 is YYDKDF in the germline V gene (reference sequence). The CDR3: CATSTPEIRGGEAFF. In DNA form, the CDR3 reads TGTGCCACCAGCACCCCCGAAATCCGAGGAGGTGAAGCTTTCTTT.

The V and J genes are TRBV12-3 or TRBV12-4 and TRBJ2-5, with D perhaps being TRBD1 or TRBD2 (6 bases each). V lost 5 bases and J 5 bases, leaving 15 bases between the germline ends. This CDR3 spans 14 amino acids. CDR3 region: CASSPRRGRETQYF. The CDR3 nucleotides are TGTGCCAGCAGTCCGCGACGGGGGCGGGAGACCCAGTACTTC.

This chain uses TRBV11-1 with TRBJ2-7; D gene ambiguous. The CDR3 spans 14 residues. Trimming shortened V by 3 bases and J by 7 bases, and 16 bases separated the two germline ends. From germline, CDR1 is SGHAT and CDR2 FQDESV (reference sequence). The CDR3 protein is CASSLSSPLGEQYF. The CDR3 DNA sequence: TGTGCCAGCAGCTTGTCCAGCCCTCTCGGGGAGCAGTACTTC.

The CDR3 nucleotides read TGTGCCAGCTTGAGGGCGGGCAGGGGGGGGACTGAAGCTTTCTTT. Translation gives CASLRAGRGGTEAFF. The gene calls are TRBV21-1 and TRBJ1-1; TRBD1, as called in the table, went unchecked against the DNA. TRBV21-1 is annotated as a pseudogene. The CDR3 extends over 15 amino acids.

This clonotype was found a few times. J is TRBJ1-5 and V is TRBV15, with TRBD1 as a possible D gene (6 bases). Germline CDR1 and CDR2: LNHNV and YYDKDF (reference sequence). The CDR3 contains 22 residues. Trimming stripped 1 base from V and 0 bases from J, with 28 bases between. The CDR3 is CATSRAKTPGRRGGYSNQPQHF. The DNA for the CDR3 is TGTGCCACCAGCAGAGCCAAGACACCGGGACGTCGTGGGGGCTATAGCAATCAGCCCCAGCATTTT.

This clonotype was detected a few times. The chain combines TRBV12-3 or TRBV12-4 with TRBJ2-7; unclear D gene. CDR3 length: 14 amino acids. The ends were cut back, 2 bases at V and 0 bases at J, with 8 bases in the middle. The CDR3 region has the DNA TGTGCCAGCAGTTTAACACCGGACTCCTACGAGCAGTACGTC. Amino acids: CASSLTPDSYEQYV.